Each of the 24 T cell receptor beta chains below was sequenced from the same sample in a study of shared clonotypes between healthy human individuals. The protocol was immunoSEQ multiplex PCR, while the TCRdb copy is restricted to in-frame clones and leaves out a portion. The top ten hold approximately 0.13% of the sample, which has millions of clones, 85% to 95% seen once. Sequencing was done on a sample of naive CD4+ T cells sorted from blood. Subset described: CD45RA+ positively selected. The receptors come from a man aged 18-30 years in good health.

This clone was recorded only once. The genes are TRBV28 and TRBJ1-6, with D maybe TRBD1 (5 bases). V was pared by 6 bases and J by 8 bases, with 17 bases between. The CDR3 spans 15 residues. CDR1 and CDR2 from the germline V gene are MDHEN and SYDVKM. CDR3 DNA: TGTGCCAGCAGCCGACTTACAGGCTCGGATTCACCCCTCCACTTT. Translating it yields CASSRLTGSDSPLHF.

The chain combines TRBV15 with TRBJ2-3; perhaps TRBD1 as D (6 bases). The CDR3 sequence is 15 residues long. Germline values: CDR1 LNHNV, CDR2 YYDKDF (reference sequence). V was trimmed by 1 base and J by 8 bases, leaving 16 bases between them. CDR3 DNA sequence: TGTGCCACCAGCAGAGGTTGGACAGCCGATGCTACGCAGTATTTT. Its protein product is CATSRGWTADATQYF.

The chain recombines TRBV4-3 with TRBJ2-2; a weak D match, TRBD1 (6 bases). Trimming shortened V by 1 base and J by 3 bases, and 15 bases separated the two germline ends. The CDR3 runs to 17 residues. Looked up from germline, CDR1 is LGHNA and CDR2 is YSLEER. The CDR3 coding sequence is TGCGCCAGCAGCCAAGTACTTGGGGACACCTACACCGGGGAGCTGTTTTTT. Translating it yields CASSQVLGDTYTGELFF.

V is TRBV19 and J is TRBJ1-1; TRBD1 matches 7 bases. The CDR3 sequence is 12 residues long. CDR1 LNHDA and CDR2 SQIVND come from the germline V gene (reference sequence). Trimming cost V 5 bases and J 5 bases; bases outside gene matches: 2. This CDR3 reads CASSVQGTEAFF. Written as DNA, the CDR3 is TGTGCCAGTAGTGTACAGGGGACTGAAGCTTTCTTT.

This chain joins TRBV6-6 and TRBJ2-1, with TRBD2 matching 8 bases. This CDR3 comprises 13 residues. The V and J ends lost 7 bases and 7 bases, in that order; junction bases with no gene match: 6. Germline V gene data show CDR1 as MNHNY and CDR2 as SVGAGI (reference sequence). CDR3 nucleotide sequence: TGTGCCAGCACGACAGCGGGAGTAAATGAGCAGTTCTTC. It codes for CASTTAGVNEQFF.

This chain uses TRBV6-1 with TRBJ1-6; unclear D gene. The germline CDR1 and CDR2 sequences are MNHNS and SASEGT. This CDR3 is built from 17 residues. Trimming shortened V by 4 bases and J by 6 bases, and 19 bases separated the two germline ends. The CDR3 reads CASSGDPKQSRNSPLHF. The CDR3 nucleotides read TGTGCCAGCAGTGGCGACCCTAAACAGAGCCGTAATTCACCCCTCCACTTT.

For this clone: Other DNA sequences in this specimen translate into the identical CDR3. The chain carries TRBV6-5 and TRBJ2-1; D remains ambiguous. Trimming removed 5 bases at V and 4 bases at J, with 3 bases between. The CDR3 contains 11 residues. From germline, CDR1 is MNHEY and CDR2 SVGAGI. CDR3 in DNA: TGTGCCAGCAGTCGGTACAATGAGCAGTTCTTC. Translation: CASSRYNEQFF.

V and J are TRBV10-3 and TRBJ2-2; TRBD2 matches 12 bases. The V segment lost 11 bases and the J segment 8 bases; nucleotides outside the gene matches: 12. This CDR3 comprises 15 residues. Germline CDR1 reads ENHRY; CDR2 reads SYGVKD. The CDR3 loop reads CAAGGLAGPGGELFF. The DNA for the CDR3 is TGTGCCGCCGGAGGACTAGCGGGACCAGGGGGGGAGCTGTTTTTT.

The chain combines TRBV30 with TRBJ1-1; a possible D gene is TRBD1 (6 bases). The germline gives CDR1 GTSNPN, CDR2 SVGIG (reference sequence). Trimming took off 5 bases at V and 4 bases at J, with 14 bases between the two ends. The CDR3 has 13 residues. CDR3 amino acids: CAWGPGVRTEAFF. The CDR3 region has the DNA TGTGCCTGGGGCCCAGGGGTTCGCACTGAAGCTTTCTTT.

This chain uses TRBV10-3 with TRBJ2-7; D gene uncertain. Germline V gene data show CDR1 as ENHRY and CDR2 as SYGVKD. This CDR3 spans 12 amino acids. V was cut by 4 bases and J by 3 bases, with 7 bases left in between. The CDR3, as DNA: TGTGCCATCAGTGCTCGCAGCTACGAGCAGTACTTC. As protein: CAISARSYEQYF.

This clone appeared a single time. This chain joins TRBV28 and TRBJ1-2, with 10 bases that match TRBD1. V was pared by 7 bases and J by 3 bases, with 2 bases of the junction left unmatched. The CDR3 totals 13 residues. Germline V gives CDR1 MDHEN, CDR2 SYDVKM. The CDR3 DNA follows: TGTGCCAGCACCGGGACAGGGGACTATGGCTACACCTTC. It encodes CASTGTGDYGYTF.

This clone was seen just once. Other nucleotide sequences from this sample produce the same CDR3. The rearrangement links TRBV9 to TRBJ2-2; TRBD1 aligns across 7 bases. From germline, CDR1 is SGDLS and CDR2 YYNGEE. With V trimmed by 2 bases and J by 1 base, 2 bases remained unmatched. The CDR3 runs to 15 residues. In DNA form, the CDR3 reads TGTGCCAGCAGCGTCGGACAGGAGAACACCGGGGAGCTGTTTTTT. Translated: CASSVGQENTGELFF. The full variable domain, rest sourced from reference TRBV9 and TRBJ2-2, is DSGVTQTPKHLITATGQRVTLRCSPRSGDLSVYWYQQSLDQGLQFLIQYYNGEERAKGNILERFSAQQFPDLHSELNLSSLELGDSALYFCASSVGQENTGELFFGEGSRLTVL.

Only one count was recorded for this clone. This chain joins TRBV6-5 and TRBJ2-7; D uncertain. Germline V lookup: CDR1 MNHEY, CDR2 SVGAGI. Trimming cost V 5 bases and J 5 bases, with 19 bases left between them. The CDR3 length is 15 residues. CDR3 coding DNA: TGTGCCAGCAGTCGTCCGGGCCCAAACCCTAACGAGCAGTACTTC. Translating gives CASSRPGPNPNEQYF.

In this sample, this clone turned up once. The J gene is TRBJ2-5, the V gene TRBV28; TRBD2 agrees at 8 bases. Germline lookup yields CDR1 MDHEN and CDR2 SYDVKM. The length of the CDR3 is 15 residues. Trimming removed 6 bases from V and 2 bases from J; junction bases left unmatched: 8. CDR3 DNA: TGTGCCAGCAGCACCCGCCAGCGGGGGCAAGAGACCCAGTACTTC. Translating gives CASSTRQRGQETQYF. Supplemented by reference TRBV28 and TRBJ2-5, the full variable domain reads DVKVTQSSRYLVKRTGEKVFLECVQDMDHENMFWYRQDPGLGLRLIYFSYDVKMKEKGDIPEGYSVSREKKERFSLILESASTNQTSMYLCASSTRQRGQETQYFGPGTRLLVL.

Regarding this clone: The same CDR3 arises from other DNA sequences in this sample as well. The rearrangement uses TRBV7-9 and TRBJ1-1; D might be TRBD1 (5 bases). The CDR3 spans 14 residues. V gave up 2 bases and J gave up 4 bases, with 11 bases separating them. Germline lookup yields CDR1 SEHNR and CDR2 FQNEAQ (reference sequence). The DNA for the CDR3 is TGTGCCAGCAGCTTATCGGGGGAAGGCACTGAAGCTTTCTTT. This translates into CASSLSGEGTEAFF.

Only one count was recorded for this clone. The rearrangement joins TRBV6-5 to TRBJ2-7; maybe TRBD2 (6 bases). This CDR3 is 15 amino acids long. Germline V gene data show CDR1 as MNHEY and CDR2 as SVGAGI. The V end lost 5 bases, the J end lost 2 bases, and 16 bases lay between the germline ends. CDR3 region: CASSTYPGLAYEQYF. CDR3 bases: TGTGCCAGCAGTACCTATCCGGGACTTGCCTACGAGCAGTACTTC.

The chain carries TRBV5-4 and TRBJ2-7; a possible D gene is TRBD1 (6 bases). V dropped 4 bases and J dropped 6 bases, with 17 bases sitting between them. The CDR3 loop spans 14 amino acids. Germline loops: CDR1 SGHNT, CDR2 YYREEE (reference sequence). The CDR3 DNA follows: TGTGCCAGCAGCCCCCCCGGACAGACGGGCGAGCAGTACTTC. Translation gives CASSPPGQTGEQYF.

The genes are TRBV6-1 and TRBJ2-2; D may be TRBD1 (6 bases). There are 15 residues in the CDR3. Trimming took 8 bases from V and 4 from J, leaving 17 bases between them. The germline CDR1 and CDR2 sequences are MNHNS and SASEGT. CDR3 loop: CASRSTGLSTGELFF. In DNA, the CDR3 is TGTGCCAGCCGGTCCACAGGGTTAAGCACCGGGGAGCTGTTTTTT.

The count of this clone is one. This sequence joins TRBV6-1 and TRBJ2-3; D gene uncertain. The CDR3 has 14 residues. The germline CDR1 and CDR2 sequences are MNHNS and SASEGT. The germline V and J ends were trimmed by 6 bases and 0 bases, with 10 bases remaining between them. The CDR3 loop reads CASREFLSTDTQYF. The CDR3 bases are TGTGCCAGCAGGGAGTTTTTAAGCACAGATACGCAGTATTTT.

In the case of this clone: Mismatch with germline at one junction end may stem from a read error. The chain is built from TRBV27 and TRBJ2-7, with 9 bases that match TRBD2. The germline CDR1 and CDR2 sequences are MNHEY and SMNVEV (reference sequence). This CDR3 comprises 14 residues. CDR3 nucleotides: TGTGCCAGCAGTTTCACTAGCGGGCGTGGAATACTGGTGTTC. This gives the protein CASSFTSGRGILVF.

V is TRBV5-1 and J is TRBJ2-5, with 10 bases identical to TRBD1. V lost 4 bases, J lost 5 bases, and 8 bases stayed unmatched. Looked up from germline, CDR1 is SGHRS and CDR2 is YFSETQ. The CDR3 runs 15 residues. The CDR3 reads CASSNGQGERETQYF. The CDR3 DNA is TGCGCCAGCAGCAACGGACAGGGGGAACGGGAGACCCAGTACTTC.

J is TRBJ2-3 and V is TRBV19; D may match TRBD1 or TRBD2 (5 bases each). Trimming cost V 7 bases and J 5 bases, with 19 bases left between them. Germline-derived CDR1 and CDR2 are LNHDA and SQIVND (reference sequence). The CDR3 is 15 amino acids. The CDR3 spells CASTTSGTSGDTQYF. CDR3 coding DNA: TGTGCCAGTACCACATCCGGGACCTCCGGAGATACGCAGTATTTT.

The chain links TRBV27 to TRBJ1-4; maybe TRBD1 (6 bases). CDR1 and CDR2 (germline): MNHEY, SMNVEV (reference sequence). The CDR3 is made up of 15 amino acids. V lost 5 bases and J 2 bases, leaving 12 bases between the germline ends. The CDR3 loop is CASSNTGLTNEKLFF. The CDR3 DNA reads TGTGCCAGCAGTAACACAGGGTTGACTAATGAAAAACTGTTTTTT.

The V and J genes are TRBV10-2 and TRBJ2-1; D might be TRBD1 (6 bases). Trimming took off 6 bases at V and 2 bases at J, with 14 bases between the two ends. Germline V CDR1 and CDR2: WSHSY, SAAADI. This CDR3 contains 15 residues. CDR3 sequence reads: CASSKDRKTYNEQFF. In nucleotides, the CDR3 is TGCGCCAGCAGCAAAGACAGGAAAACCTACAATGAGCAGTTCTTC.